One and the same sample provided the 9 T cell receptor beta chains below, sequenced in a study of tumor-infiltrating lymphocytes in primary liver carcinoma. The input was around 530 ng total RNA; TCR beta cDNA was made from it with a constant-region primer. Three nested multiplex PCR rounds, a slightly modified ARM-PCR method, built the TCR beta libraries. TRBV1-TRBV30 forward primers and a C-beta reverse primer were used in the first two PCR rounds, which each ran for around 11 cycles. TCRdb itself ran the multiplex PCR reads through MiXCR, one entry per CDR3 protein. The table lists tens of thousands of distinct CDR3 sequences, 60% to 80% of them singletons. Between roughly 18 and 30 mg of unsorted bulk tissue served as the source from which RNA and DNA were co-extracted. The material sequenced was tumor-adjacent normal liver tissue. The receptors were sampled from a man in his forties with primary liver carcinoma and hepatitis B virus infection.

The CDR3 region is CARSIGKTSGASRFGDEQFF. The CDR3 nucleotides are TGTGCCAGGAGTATAGGAAAGACTAGCGGGGCCTCACGGTTCGGCGATGAGCAGTTCTTC. This chain connects TRBV11-1 to TRBJ2-1; 11 bases are shared with TRBD2. Trimming cost V 9 bases and J 8 bases; bases outside gene matches: 27. CDR3 length: 20 residues. Per germline, CDR1 SGHAT and CDR2 FQDESV (reference sequence).

A word on this clonotype: One end of the junction is discordant with germline, which a read error may explain. This chain uses TRBV5-5 with TRBJ1-1, with unresolved D. Germline V CDR1 and CDR2: SGHKS, YYEKEE (reference sequence). There are 15 residues in the CDR3. The CDR3 reads CASSHEGELYTDAFF. The CDR3, as DNA: TGTGCCAGCAGCCATGAGGGTGAGTTGTACACTGATGCTTTCTTT.

For this clonotype: One end of the junction fails to match germline, which may point to a read error. This rearrangement joins TRBV11-2 to TRBJ2-5; 7 bases are shared with TRBD2. The CDR3 loop spans 17 amino acids. Germline V gene data show CDR1 as SGHAT and CDR2 as FQNNGV. The CDR3 protein is CAGSLRLVGDSSGAQYF. CDR3 nucleotide sequence: TGTGCCGGCAGCTTAAGACTAGTGGGTGACTCGAGCGGGGCCCAGTACTTC.

Notes on this clonotype: The junction shows a germline mismatch at one end, possibly a read error. The chain joins TRBV7-9 to TRBJ1-6; D is unresolved. Germline V lookup: CDR1 SEHNR, CDR2 FQNEAQ (reference sequence). The CDR3 spans 15 residues. CDR3 protein: CTSSFSFGDNSPLHF. CDR3 coding DNA: TGTACCAGCAGCTTCAGCTTCGGCGATAATTCACCCCTCCACTTT.

Concerning this clonotype itself: One end of the junction varies from germline; a read error may be responsible. The gene calls are TRBV6-1 and TRBJ2-3, with TRBD2 matching over 11 bases. Germline CDR1 is MNHNS and CDR2 is SASEGT. This CDR3 contains 15 residues. In nucleotides, the CDR3 is TGTGCCTGCAGTGGCCTAGCGGGAGGTCCAGATACGCGGTATTTT. This sequence encodes CACSGLAGGPDTRYF.

A remark on this clonotype: A read error may produce the germline difference seen at one junction end. CDR3 in DNA: TGTGCCATCAGTGAGAGTGGCAGCACAGGTACGCAGTATTTT. Protein: CAISESGSTGTQYF. The chain joins TRBV10-3 to TRBJ2-3; possible D gene TRBD1, 5 bases. CDR1 and CDR2 from the germline V gene are ENHRY and SYGVKD. The CDR3 extends over 14 amino acids.

Regarding this clonotype: As the CDR3 is not closed by the conserved phenylalanine or tryptophan, this likely results from a read error. The J gene is TRBJ2-5, the V gene TRBV11-2; 10 bases align to TRBD2. In germline, CDR1 is SGHAT, CDR2 FQNNGV. With 4 bases clipped from V and 5 bases from J, the junction kept 13 bases outside the gene matches. This CDR3 has 17 residues. CDR3 DNA sequence: TGTGCCAGCAGCTCAAGACTAGCGGGTGGCTCGAGCGAGACCCAGTACATC. Translation: CASSSRLAGGSSETQYI.

With regard to this clonotype: At one end the junction does not follow the germline gene, possibly because of a read error. The rearrangement uses TRBV4-3 and TRBJ2-2; 8 bases match TRBD2. This CDR3 contains 12 residues. In germline, CDR1 is LGHNA, CDR2 YSLEER. CDR3 DNA: TGCGCCAACAGCCAAGCCGGGGGGGAGCTGGTTTTT. This sequence encodes CANSQAGGELVF.

This clonotype was counted only a few times. J is TRBJ2-7 and V is TRBV19; no clear D. The CDR3 length is 14 residues. Trimming took off 1 base at V and 2 bases at J, with 9 bases between the two ends. The germline V gene encodes CDR1 LNHDA and CDR2 SQIVND (reference sequence). The chain's CDR3 is CASSIGAGTYEQYF. CDR3 DNA: TGTGCCAGTAGTATAGGAGCTGGAACCTACGAGCAGTACTTC.